The sequence of this TCR beta chain was determined in a study of blood T cell repertoires in COVID-19 (dated by TCRdb to 2018 to 2020). A note on the overall study: Samples from collaborators originated in the United States, Italy and Spain and spanned both the acute and convalescent phases of COVID-19. The material from the prospective study consisted of cDNA or gDNA derived from T cells, B-cell-depleted T cells, or PBMCs. The samples were drawn from two sources: the first 160 participants of the ongoing ImmuneRACE study, and over 1,000 subjects contributed by 6 global collaborators. The dataset comprised deeply sampled blood TCRbeta repertoires from subjects exposed to, actively infected with, or recovered from COVID-19. Where available, HLA class I and class II types were obtained from metadata supplied by the sample provider rather than from assay-based typing. Sample metadata almost always included a de-identified subject ID, COVID-19 status, age in years and sex. The repertoires were made available in a free public database intended to serve as a resource for research on the immune response to SARS-CoV-2.

This clone was recorded once. Its specific antigen is unknown. No base quality values were provided; no much bigger clone lies one nucleotide off. TCRbeta CDR3 regions were amplified from genomic DNA using the immunoSEQ Assay, a bias-controlled multiplex PCR. Per the original workflow: The number of nucleated cells in each sample was estimated from the amplification of reference gene primers within the assay. To quantify the absolute abundance of each unique TCRbeta CDR3 rearrangement, sequence reads were collapsed and filtered. For each sample, productive Simpson clonality was calculated as the square root of Simpson's diversity index across productive rearrangements. The immuneACCESS repertoire file appears here via TCRdb, limited to in-frame rearrangements. These files lack a portion of the clones; in checked studies, under half of the deficit traces to unresolved V genes, and the cause of the others is not known. V, J and clone size are taken as reported in that table, and D and trimming were inferred from the DNA itself. The table for this sample lists about 25,000 clones; around 87% of them were counted only once. 8% to 9.5% of the sample belongs to the ten largest clones.

Each collaborating institution followed its own protocols to collect whole blood in K2EDTA tubes. Collaborator samples were shipped for TCRbeta analysis as frozen whole blood, isolated PBMCs, or DNA extracted from either sample type. What the study reported, not specific to this receptor: Clinical and demographic metadata were provided uncurated, with the amount varying by source and participant.

This clonotype was obtained from a man aged 50 or older with active COVID-19. Material for sequencing was peripheral blood.

The DNA sequence is as follows: TGTGCCTGGAGTGTACGGACAGGAACTGAAGCTTTCTTT. This translates into CAWSVRTGTEAFF. This sequence uses TRBV30 and TRBJ1-1, with 7 bases matching TRBD1. CDR1 and CDR2 (GTSNPN, SVGIG) derive from the germline V gene (reference sequence). Trimming takes 0 bases off V and 5 bases off J; junction bases not matched to a gene: 3. Its CDR3 holds 13 amino acids, cysteine through phenylalanine. Here the CDR3 DNA is all that survives: 39 bases in frame from base 1.